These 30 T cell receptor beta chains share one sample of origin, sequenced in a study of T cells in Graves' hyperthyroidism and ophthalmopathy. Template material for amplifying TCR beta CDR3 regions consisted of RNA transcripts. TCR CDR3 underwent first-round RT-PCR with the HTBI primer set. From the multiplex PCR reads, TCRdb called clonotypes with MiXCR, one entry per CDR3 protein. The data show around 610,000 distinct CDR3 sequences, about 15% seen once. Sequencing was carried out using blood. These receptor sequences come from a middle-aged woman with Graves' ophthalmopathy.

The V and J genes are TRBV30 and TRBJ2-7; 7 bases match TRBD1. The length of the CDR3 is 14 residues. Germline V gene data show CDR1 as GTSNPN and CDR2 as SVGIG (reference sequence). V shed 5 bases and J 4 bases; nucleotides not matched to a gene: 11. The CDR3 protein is CAWGRGTFPYEQYF. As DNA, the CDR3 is TGTGCCTGGGGCAGGGGGACCTTCCCTTACGAGCAGTACTTC.

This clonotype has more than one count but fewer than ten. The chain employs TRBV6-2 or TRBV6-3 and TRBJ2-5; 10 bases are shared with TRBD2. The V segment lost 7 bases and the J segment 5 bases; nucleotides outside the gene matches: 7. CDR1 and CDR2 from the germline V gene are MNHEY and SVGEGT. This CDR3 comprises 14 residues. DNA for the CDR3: TGTGCCAGCAATCCTAGCGGGAGTGGGGAGACCCAGTACTTC. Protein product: CASNPSGSGETQYF.

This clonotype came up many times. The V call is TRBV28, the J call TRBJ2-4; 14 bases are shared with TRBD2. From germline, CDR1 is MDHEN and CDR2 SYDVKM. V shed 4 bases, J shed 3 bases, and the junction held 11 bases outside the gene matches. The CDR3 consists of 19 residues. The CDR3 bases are TGTGCCAGCAGTTCCCCTATCGGACTAGCGGGGGGCGGCAAAAACATTCAGTACTTC. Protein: CASSSPIGLAGGGKNIQYF.

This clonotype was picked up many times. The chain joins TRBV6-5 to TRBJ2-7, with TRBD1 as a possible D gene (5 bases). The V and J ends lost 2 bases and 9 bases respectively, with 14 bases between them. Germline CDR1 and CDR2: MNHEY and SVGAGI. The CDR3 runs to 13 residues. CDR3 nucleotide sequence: TGTGCCAGCAGTTACCCCGACAGTGTACCGCAGTACTTC. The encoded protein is CASSYPDSVPQYF.

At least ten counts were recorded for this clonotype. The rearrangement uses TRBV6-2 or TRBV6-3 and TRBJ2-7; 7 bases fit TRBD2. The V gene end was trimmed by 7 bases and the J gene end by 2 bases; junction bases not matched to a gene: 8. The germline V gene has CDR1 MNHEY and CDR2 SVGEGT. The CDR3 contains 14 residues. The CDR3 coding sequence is TGTGCCAGCACCAGGGACTACCCAGCCTACGAGCAGTACTTC. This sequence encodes CASTRDYPAYEQYF.

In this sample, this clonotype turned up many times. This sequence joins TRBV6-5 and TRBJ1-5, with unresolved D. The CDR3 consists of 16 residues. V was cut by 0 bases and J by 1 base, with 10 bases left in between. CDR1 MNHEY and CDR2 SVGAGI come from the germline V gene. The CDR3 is CASSYSEGWSNQPQHF. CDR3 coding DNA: TGTGCCAGCAGTTACTCGGAGGGATGGAGCAATCAGCCCCAGCATTTT.

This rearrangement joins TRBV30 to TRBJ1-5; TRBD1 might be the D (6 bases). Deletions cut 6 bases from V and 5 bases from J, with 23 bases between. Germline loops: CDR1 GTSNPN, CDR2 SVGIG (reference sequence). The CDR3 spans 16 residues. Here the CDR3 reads CACDKTGTPSDQPQHF. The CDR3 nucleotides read TGTGCCTGCGATAAGACCGGGACACCAAGTGATCAGCCCCAGCATTTT.

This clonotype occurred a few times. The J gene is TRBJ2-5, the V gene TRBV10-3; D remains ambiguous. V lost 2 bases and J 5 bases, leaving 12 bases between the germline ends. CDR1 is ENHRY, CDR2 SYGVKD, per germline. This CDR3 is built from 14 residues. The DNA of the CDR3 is TGTGCCATCAGTGAGGGCAACGATGGGGAGACCCAGTACTTC. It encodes CAISEGNDGETQYF.

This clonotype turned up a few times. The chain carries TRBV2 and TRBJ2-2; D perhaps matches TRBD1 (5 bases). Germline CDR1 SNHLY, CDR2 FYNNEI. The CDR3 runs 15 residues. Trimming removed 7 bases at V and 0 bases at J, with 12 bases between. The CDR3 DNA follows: TGTGCCAGCAAGAGAGACAGCTCGAACACCGGGGAGCTGTTTTTT. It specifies CASKRDSSNTGELFF. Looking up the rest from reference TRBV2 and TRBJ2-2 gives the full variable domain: EPEVTQTPSHQVTQMGQEVILRCVPISNHLYFYWYRQILGQKVEFLVSFYNNEISEKSEIFDDQFSVERPDGSNFTLKIRSTKLEDSAMYFCASKRDSSNTGELFFGEGSRLTVL.

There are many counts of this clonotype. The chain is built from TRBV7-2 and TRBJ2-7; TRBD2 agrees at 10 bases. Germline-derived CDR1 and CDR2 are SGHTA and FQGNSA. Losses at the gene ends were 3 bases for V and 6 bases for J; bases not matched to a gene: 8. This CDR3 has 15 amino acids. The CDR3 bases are TGTGCCAGCAGCTTCCAACTAGCGGGACTCGGCGAGCAGTACTTC. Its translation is CASSFQLAGLGEQYF. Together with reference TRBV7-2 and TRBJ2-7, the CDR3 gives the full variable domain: GAGVSQSPSNKVTEKGKDVELRCDPISGHTALYWYRQSLGQGLEFLIYFQGNSAPDKSGLPSDRFSAERTGGSVSTLTIQRTQQEDSAVYLCASSFQLAGLGEQYFGPGTRLTVT.

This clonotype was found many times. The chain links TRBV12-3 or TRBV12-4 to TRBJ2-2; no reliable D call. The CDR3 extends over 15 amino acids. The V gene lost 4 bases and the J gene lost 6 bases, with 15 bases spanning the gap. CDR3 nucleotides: TGTGCCAGCAGTTCATACACAACTTCGCCCGGGGAGCTGTTTTTT. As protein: CASSSYTTSPGELFF.

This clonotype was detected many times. The DNA for the CDR3 is TGTGCCAGCAGCTTACCGGACCGGCGCCCCGAGCAGTACTTC. This translates into CASSLPDRRPEQYF. The V call is TRBV6-2 or TRBV6-3, the J call TRBJ2-7; D is unclear. The CDR3 sequence is 14 residues long. V lost 6 bases and J lost 6, with 18 bases in between. Germline V gene sequence: CDR1 MNHEY, CDR2 SVGEGT.

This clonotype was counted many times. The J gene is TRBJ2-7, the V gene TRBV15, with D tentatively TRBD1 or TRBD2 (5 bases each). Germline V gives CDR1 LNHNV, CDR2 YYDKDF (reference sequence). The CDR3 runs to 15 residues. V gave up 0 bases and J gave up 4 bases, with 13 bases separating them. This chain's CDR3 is CATSRDSQGPYEQYF. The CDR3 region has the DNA TGTGCCACCAGCAGAGATTCCCAGGGACCGTACGAGCAGTACTTC.

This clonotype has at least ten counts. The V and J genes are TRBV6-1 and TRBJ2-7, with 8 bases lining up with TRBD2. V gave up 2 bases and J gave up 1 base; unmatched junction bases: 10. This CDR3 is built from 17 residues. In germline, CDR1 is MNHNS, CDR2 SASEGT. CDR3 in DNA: TGTGCCAGCAGTGAACCAACCTTCGTAGCGGGATCCTACGAGCAGTACTTC. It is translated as CASSEPTFVAGSYEQYF.

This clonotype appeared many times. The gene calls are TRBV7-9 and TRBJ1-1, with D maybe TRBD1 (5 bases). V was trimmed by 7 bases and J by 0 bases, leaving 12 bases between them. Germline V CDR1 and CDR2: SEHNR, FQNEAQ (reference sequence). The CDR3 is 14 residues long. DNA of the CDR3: TGTGCCAGCATGCGGGGGGGGATGAACACTGAAGCTTTCTTT. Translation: CASMRGGMNTEAFF.

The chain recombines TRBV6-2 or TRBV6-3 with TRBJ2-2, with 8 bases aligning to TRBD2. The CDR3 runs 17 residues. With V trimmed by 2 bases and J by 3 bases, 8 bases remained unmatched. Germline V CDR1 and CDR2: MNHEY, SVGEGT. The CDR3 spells CASSYQGAGAHTGELFF. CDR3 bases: TGTGCCAGCAGTTACCAGGGAGCGGGAGCCCACACCGGGGAGCTGTTTTTT.

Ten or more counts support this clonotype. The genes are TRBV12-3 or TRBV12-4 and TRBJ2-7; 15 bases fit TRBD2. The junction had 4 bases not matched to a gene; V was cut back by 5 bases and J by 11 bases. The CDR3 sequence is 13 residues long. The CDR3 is CASSDGLAGGEYF. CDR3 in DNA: TGTGCCAGCAGTGACGGACTAGCGGGGGGGGAGTACTTC.

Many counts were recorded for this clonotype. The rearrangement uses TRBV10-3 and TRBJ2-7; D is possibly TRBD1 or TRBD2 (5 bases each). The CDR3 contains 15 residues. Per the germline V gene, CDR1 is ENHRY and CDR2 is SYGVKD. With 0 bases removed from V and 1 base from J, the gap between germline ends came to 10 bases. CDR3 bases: TGTGCCATCAGTGAGTCGAGAGGGGCTTCCTACGAGCAGTACTTC. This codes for CAISESRGASYEQYF.

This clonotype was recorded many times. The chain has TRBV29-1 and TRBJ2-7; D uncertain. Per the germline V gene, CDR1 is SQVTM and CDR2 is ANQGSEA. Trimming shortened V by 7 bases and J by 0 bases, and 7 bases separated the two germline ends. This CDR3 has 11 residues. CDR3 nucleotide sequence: TGCAGCGCCACCCTCTCCTACGAGCAGTACTTC. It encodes CSATLSYEQYF.

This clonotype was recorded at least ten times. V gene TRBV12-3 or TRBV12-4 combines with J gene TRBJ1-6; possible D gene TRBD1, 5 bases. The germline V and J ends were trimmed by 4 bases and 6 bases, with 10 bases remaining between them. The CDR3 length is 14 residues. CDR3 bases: TGTGCCAGCAGTTCACGCCAGGGTAATTCACCCCTCCACTTT. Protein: CASSSRQGNSPLHF.

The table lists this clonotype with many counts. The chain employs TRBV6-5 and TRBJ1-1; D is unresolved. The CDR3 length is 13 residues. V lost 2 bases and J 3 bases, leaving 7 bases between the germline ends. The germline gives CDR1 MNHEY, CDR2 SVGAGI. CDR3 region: CASSYRKDTEAFF. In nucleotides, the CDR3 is TGTGCCAGCAGTTACAGGAAGGACACTGAAGCTTTCTTT.

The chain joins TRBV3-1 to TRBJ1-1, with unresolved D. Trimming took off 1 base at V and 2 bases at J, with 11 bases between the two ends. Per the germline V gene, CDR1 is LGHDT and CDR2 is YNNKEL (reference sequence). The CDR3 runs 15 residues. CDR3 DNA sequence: TGTGCCAGCAGCCAAGGACTGAGTGAAAACACTGAAGCTTTCTTT. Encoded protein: CASSQGLSENTEAFF.

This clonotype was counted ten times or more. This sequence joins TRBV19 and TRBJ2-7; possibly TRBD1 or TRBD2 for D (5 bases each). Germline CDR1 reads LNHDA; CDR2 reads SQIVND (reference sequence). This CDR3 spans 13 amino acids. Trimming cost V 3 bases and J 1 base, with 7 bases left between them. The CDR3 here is CASSMGESYEQYF. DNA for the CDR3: TGTGCCAGTAGTATGGGGGAGTCCTACGAGCAGTACTTC.

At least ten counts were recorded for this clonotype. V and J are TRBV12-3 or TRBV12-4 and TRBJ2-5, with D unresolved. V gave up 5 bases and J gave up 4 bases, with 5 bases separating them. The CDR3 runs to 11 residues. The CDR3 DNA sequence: TGTGCCAGCAGTCGACGAGAGACCCAGTACTTC. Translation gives CASSRRETQYF.

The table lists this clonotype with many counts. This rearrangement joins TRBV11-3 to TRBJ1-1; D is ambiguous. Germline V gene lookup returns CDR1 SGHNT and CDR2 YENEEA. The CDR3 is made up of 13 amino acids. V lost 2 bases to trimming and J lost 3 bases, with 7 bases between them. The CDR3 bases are TGTGCCAGCAGCTTATTCCCGTACACTGAAGCTTTCTTT. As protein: CASSLFPYTEAFF.

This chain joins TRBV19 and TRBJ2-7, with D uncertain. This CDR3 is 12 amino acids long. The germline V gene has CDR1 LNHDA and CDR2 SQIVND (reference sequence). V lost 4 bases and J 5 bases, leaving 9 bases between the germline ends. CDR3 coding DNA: TGTGCCAGTAGTACCCAGGCGAACGAGCAGTACTTC. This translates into CASSTQANEQYF.

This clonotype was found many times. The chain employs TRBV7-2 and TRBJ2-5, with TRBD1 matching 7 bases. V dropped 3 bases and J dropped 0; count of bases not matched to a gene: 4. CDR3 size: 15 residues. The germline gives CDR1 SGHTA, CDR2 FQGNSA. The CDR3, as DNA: TGTGCCAGCAGCTTGCTCAGGGGGTACCAAGAGACCCAGTACTTC. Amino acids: CASSLLRGYQETQYF.

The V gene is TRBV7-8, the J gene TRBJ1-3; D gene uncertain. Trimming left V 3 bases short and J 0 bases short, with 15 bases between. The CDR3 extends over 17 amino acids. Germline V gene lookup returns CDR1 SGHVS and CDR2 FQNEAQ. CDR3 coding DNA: TGTGCCAGCAGCTTCCGGTATTCGGCCGGCTCTGGAAACACCATATATTTT. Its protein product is CASSFRYSAGSGNTIYF.

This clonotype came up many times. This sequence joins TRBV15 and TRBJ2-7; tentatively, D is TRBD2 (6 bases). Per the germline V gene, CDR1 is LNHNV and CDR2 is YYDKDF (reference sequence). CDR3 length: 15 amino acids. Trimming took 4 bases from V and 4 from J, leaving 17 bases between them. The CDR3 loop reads CATSIEPGVVYEQYF. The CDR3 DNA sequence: TGTGCCACCAGCATCGAACCGGGAGTAGTTTACGAGCAGTACTTC.

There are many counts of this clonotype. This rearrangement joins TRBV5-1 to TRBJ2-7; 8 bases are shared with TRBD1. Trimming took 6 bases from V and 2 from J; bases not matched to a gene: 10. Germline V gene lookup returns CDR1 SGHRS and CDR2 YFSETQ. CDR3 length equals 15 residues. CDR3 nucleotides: TGCGCCAGCAACTACAGGGGGGAGACTACCTACGAGCAGTACTTC. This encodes CASNYRGETTYEQYF.